This TCR beta chain is from a study of metastatic and nonmetastatic thyroid tumors. Each patient came to thyroid surgery without any prior treatment (of any kind). The V gene lost 3 bases and the J gene lost 0 bases, with 7 bases spanning the gap. CDR3 length equals 13 residues. The germline gives CDR1 DFQATT, CDR2 SNEGSKA (reference sequence). From the PCR reads, TCRdb re-called clones with MiXCR. The sample has about 4,000 clones, 22% seen once; the top ten hold 33%. This rearrangement joins TRBV20-1 to TRBJ2-3, with D unresolved. The clonotype originates from a male donor with papillary thyroid cancer or a benign thyroid nodule (not recorded which). Some clones in this sample may be carry-over from other donors' samples. Sequencing was done on a sample of tumor tissue. This chain's CDR3 is CSARYGSTDTQYF. The CDR3 DNA sequence: TGCAGTGCTAGGTATGGTAGCACAGATACGCAGTATTTT.